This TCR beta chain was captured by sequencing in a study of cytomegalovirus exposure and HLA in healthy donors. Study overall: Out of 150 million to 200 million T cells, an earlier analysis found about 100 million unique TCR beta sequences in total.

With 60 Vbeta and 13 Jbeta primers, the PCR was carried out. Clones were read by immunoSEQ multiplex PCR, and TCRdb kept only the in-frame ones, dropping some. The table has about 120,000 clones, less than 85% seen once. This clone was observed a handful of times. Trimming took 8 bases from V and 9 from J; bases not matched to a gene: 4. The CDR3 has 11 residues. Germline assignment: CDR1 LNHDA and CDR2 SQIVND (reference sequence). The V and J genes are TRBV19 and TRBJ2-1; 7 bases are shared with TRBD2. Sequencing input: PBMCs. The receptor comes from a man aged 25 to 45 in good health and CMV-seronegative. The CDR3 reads CASGLEAEQFF. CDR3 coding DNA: TGTGCCAGTGGACTAGAGGCTGAGCAGTTCTTC.